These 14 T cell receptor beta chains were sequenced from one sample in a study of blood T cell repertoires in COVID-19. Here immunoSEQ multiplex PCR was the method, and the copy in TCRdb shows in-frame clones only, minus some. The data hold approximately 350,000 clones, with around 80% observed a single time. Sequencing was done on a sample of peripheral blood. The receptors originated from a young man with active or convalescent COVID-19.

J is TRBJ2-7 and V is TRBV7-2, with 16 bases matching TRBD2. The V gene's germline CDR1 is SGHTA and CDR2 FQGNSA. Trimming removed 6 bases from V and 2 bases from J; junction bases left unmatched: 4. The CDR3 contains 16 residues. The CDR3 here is CASSPGLAGGAYEQYF. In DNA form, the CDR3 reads TGTGCCAGCAGTCCGGGACTAGCGGGGGGGGCCTACGAGCAGTACTTC.

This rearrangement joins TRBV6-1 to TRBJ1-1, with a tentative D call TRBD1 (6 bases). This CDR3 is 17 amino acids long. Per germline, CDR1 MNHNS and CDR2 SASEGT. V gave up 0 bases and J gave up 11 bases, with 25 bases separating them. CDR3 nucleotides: TGTGCCAGCAGTGAAGCCCCTCTGGCAGGGGCGTCGCGTGCGGCTTTCTTT. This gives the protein CASSEAPLAGASRAAFF.

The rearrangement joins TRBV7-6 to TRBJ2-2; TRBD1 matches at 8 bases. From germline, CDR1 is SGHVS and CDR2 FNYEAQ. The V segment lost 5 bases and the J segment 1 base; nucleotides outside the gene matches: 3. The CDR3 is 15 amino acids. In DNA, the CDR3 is TGTGCCAGCAGCCCCGGGACAGGGAACACCGGGGAGCTGTTTTTT. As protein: CASSPGTGNTGELFF.

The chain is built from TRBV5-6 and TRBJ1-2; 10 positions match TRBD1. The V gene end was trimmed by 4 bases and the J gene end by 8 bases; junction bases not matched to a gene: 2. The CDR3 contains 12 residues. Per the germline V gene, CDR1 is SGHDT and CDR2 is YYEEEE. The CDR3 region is CASSGTGVGYTF. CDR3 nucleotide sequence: TGTGCCAGCAGCGGGACAGGGGTAGGCTACACCTTC. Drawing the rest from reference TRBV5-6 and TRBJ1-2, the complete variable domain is DAGVTQSPTHLIKTRGQQVTLRCSPKSGHDTVSWYQQALGQGPQFIFQYYEEEERQRGNFPDRFSGHQFPNYSSELNVNALLLGDSALYLCASSGTGVGYTFGSGTRLTVV.

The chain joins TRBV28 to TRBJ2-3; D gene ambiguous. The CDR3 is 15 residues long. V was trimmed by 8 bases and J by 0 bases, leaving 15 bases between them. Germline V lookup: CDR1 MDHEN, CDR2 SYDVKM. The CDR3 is CASASWAVSTDTQYF. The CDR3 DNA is TGTGCCAGCGCAAGTTGGGCAGTGAGCACAGATACGCAGTATTTT.

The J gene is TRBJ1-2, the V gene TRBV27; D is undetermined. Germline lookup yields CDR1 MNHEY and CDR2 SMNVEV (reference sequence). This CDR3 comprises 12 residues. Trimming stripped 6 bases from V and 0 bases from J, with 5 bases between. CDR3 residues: CASRVANYGYTF. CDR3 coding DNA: TGTGCCAGCAGGGTAGCTAACTATGGCTACACCTTC.

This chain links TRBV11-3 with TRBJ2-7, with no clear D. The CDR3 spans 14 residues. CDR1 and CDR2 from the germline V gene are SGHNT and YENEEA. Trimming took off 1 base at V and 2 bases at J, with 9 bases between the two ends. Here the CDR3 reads CASSLAGPAYEQYF. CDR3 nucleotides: TGTGCCAGCAGCTTAGCCGGTCCTGCCTACGAGCAGTACTTC.

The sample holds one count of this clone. CDR3 loop: CACSGPYNSPLHF. The CDR3 DNA is TGTGCCTGTTCCGGTCCGTATAATTCACCCCTCCACTTT. The V gene is TRBV30, the J gene TRBJ1-6; D ambiguous. This CDR3 comprises 13 residues. Trimming left V 6 bases short and J 4 bases short, with 10 bases between. From germline, CDR1 is GTSNPN and CDR2 SVGIG (reference sequence).

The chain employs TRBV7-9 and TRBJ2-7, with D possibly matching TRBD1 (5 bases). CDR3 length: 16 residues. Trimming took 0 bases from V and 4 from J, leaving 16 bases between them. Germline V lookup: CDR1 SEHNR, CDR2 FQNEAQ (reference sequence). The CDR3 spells CASSLAGQGLLYEQYF. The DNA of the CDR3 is TGTGCCAGCAGCTTAGCCGGTCAGGGTTTATTATACGAGCAGTACTTC.

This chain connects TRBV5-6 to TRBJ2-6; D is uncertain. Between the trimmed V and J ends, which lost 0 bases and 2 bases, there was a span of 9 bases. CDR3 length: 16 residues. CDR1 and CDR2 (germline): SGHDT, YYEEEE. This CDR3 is CASSLGLPTGANVLTF. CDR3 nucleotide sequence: TGTGCCAGCAGCTTGGGGCTCCCCACTGGGGCCAACGTCCTGACTTTC.

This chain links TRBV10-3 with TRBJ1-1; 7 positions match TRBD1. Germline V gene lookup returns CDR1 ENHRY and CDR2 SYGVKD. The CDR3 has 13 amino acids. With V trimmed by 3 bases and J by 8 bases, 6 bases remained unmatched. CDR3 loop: CAISEGGIREAFF. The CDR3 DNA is TGTGCCATCAGTGAAGGGGGCATCCGGGAAGCTTTCTTT.

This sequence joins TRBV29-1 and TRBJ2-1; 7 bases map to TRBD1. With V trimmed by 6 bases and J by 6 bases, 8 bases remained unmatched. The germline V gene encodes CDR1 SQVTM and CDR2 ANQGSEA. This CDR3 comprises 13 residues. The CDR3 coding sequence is TGCAGCGTCACAGACAGGGTCCCCAATGAGCAGTTCTTC. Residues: CSVTDRVPNEQFF.

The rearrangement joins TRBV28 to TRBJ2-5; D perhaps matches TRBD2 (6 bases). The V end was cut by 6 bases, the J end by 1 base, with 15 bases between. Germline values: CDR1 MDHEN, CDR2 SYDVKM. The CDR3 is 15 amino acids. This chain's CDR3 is CASRRDGDRQETQYF. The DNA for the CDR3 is TGTGCCAGCAGGCGGGATGGGGACCGCCAAGAGACCCAGTACTTC.

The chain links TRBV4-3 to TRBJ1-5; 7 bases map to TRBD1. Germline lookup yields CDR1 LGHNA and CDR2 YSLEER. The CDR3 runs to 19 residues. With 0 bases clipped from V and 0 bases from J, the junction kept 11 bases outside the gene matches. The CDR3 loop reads CASSQEAGTDYYSNQPQHF. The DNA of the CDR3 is TGCGCCAGCAGCCAAGAGGCCGGGACAGATTATTATAGCAATCAGCCCCAGCATTTT.